What follows are 2 T cell receptor beta chains derived from one specimen sequenced in a study of OX40 agonist ivuxolimab in advanced cancers. Clones were read by immunoSEQ multiplex PCR, and TCRdb kept only the in-frame ones, dropping some. The repertoire has over 55,000 clones, approximately 90% of them found once; the top ten carry about 2%. Source: CD4+ or CD8+ T cells sorted from blood, taken in a trial of the OX40 agonist ivuxolimab. The source of these receptors is an adult with an advanced solid tumor such as melanoma, head and neck, liver or kidney cancer.

This chain uses TRBV6-5 with TRBJ2-7, with D perhaps TRBD2 (6 bases). The CDR3 is 15 residues long. Deletions cut 2 bases from V and 4 bases from J, with 15 bases between. The germline V gene has CDR1 MNHEY and CDR2 SVGAGI. This CDR3 is CASSYGGAEPYEQYF. In DNA, the CDR3 is TGTGCCAGCAGTTACGGAGGGGCAGAACCTTACGAGCAGTACTTC.

This chain joins TRBV4-3 and TRBJ2-1, with 13 bases lining up with TRBD2. Germline loops: CDR1 LGHNA, CDR2 YSLEER. CDR3 length: 20 amino acids. J was trimmed by 4 bases and V by 0 bases; bases with no gene match: 12. The CDR3 nucleotides read TGCGCCAGCAGCCAAGAGGAAGGGCGACTAGCGGGGGGTCTGTACAATGAGCAGTTCTTC. Protein product: CASSQEEGRLAGGLYNEQFF.